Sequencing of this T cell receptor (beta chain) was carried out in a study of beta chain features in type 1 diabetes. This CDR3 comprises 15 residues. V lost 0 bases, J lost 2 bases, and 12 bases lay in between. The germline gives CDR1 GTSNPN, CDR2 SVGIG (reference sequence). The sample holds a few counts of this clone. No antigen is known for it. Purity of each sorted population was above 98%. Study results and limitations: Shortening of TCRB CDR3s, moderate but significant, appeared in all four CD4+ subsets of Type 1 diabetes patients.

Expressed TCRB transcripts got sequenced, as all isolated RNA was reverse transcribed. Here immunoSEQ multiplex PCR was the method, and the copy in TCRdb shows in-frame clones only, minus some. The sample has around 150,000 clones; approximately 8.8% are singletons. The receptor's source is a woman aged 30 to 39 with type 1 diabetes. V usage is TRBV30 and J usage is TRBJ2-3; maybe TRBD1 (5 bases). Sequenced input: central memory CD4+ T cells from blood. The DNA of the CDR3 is TGTGCCTGGAGTGTACTGGACAAGGACACAGATACGCAGTATTTT. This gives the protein CAWSVLDKDTDTQYF.